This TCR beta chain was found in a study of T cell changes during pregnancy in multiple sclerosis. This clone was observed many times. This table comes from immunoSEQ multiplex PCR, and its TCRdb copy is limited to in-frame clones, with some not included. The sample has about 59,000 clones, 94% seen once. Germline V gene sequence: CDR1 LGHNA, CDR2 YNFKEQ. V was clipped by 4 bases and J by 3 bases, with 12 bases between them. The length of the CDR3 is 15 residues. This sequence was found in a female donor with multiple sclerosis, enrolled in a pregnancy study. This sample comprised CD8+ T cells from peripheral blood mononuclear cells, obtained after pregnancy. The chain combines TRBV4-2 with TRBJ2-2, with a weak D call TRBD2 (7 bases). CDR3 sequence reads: CASSLGEGDTGELFF. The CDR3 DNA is TGTGCCAGCAGCCTAGGGGAGGGGGACACCGGGGAGCTGTTTTTT.